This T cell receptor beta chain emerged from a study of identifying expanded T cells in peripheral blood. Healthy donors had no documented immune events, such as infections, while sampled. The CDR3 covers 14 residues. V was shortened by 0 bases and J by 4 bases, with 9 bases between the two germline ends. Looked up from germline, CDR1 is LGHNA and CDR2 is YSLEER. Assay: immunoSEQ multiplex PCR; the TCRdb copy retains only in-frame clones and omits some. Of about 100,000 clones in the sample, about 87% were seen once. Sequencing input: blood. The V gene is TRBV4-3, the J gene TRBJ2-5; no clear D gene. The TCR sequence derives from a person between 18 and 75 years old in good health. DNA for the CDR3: TGCGCCAGCAGCCAAGATAGGGCTATAGAGACCCAGTACTTC. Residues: CASSQDRAIETQYF.